Sequencing of this TCR beta chain was carried out in a study of T cell responses to AZD1222 COVID-19 vaccine. For the study at large: Pooled in the analysis were second doses at about 4 or about 12 weeks. Study observations and caveats: Without day 14 samples, only post-peak T cell repertoires were studied. Elevations in Spike-specific TCR breadth and depth followed administration of two AZD1222 doses.

Germline V gives CDR1 SNHLY, CDR2 FYNNEI. Losses at the gene ends were 6 bases for V and 4 bases for J; bases not matched to a gene: 6. This CDR3 region has 15 residues. Data came from immunoSEQ multiplex PCR; TCRdb stores just in-frame clones and leaves some out. The repertoire consists of under 80,000 clones, with 84% occurring once and the leading ten covering 21%. This clone is a singleton in its sample. Its target is not known. The chain has TRBV2 and TRBJ2-1, with 10 positions matching TRBD1. Sequenced material: peripheral blood, taken on day 0 of AZD1222 vaccination. This receptor was obtained from an adult in good health. The CDR3 DNA is TGTGCCAGCAGAGGTGGGGACAGGGGATACAATGAGCAGTTCTTC. This encodes CASRGGDRGYNEQFF.